The 16 T cell receptor beta chains below were found in one sample sequenced in a study of T cell repertoires in aging, cancer and after chemotherapy. Rearranged V-D-J TRB sequences were amplified with a mixed TRB-A/B primer pool. TCRdb independently ran MiXCR on the multiplex PCR reads; one entry per CDR3 protein. The repertoire holds several thousand distinct CDR3 sequences, with about 25% as singletons. The template was genomic DNA from peripheral blood, not RNA. The sequenced sample was blood. These TCRs come from a human donor with a solid tumor.

Relative to its sample, this clonotype is medium-sized. The chain is built from TRBV5-4 and TRBJ2-1; maybe TRBD2 (6 bases). The CDR3 contains 14 residues. With 1 base removed from V and 7 bases from J, the gap between germline ends came to 12 bases. CDR1 is SGHNT, CDR2 YYREEE, per germline (reference sequence). CDR3 nucleotides: TGTGCCAGCAGCTTGACGGCGGGAAGTAATGAGCAGTTCTTC. Its protein product is CASSLTAGSNEQFF.

Turning to this clonotype: A read error is possible here, since a much larger clone lies one base away. The rearrangement uses TRBV12-3 or TRBV12-4 and TRBJ1-2; D gene unclear. The V end was cut by 10 bases, the J end by 8 bases, with 20 bases between. This CDR3 region has 13 residues. CDR3: CATSRQDDGGYTF. The CDR3 DNA is TGTGCCACCTCCCGGCAGGACGATGGGGGCTACACCTTC.

By sample fraction, this clonotype is medium-sized. The chain employs TRBV18 and TRBJ2-6, with D maybe TRBD1 (6 bases). V was shortened by 3 bases and J by 2 bases, with 14 bases between the two germline ends. Germline CDR1 KGHSH, CDR2 LQKENI. The CDR3 is made up of 17 amino acids. CDR3 sequence: CASSPLTGTPGANVLTF. The CDR3 DNA reads TGTGCCAGCTCACCCCTAACAGGGACCCCTGGGGCCAACGTCCTGACTTTC.

Remarks on this clonotype: The conserved closing phenylalanine or tryptophan is absent in this CDR3, likely reflecting a read error. This chain links TRBV7-9 with TRBJ2-1; a weak D match, TRBD1 (6 bases). Trimming stripped 3 bases from V and 3 bases from J, with 12 bases between. Germline-derived CDR1 and CDR2 are SEHNR and FQNEAQ (reference sequence). The CDR3 spans 15 residues. CDR3 loop: CASSFQDRNYNEQFS. In DNA, the CDR3 is TGTGCCAGCAGCTTCCAGGACAGAAACTACAATGAGCAGTTCTCC.

Judged by abundance, this clonotype is medium-sized. This chain joins TRBV5-1 and TRBJ2-2, with D perhaps TRBD2 (6 bases). Germline V gene lookup returns CDR1 SGHRS and CDR2 YFSETQ. Deletions cut 1 base from V and 0 bases from J, with 10 bases between. This CDR3 has 16 amino acids. CDR3 in DNA: TGCGCCAGCAGCTTGTATAGCGGAGCGAACACCGGGGAGCTGTTTTTT. Translating it yields CASSLYSGANTGELFF.

This clonotype has only a few counts. The genes are TRBV28 and TRBJ1-6, with 7 bases identical to TRBD1. Germline loops: CDR1 MDHEN, CDR2 SYDVKM. V dropped 5 bases and J dropped 9; count of bases not matched to a gene: 7. The CDR3 extends over 14 amino acids. The CDR3 DNA follows: TGTGCCAGCAGTCCTCCGGACAGGTTTTCACCCCTCCACTTT. Translating it yields CASSPPDRFSPLHF.

This clonotype appeared a few times. The chain has TRBV10-3 and TRBJ2-7; 11 bases align to TRBD1. The CDR3 extends over 14 amino acids. Germline trimming cut 4 bases from V and 2 bases from J; bases unmatched to any gene: 1. The germline V gene encodes CDR1 ENHRY and CDR2 SYGVKD. The CDR3 coding sequence is TGTGCCATCAGTGCGGGACAGGGGGCCTACGAGCAGTACTTC. It yields the protein CAISAGQGAYEQYF.

In its sample, this clonotype was seen a few times. The CDR3, as DNA: TGCAGTGCTAGAGGGGGGGGCACGGACACTGAAGCTTTCTTT. This gives the protein CSARGGGTDTEAFF. The gene calls are TRBV20-1 and TRBJ1-1; perhaps TRBD1 as D (6 bases). Germline V gene sequence: CDR1 DFQATT, CDR2 SNEGSKA (reference sequence). The V gene lost 1 base and the J gene lost 3 bases, with 12 bases spanning the gap. The CDR3 runs 14 residues.

This chain connects TRBV5-1 to TRBJ1-1; 7 bases fit TRBD1. This CDR3 is built from 14 residues. The germline V gene encodes CDR1 SGHRS and CDR2 YFSETQ. V shed 2 bases, J shed 8 bases, and the junction held 9 bases outside the gene matches. The CDR3 DNA reads TGCGCCAGCAGCTTACTAGGGGGCGCGGGGGAAGCTTTCTTT. The encoded protein is CASSLLGGAGEAFF.

This clonotype appeared a few times. The V gene is TRBV18, the J gene TRBJ1-1, with 7 bases identical to TRBD1. The CDR3 loop spans 16 amino acids. J lost 0 bases, V lost 6 bases, and 10 bases had no gene match. The germline CDR1 and CDR2 sequences are KGHSH and LQKENI. The CDR3 nucleotides read TGTGCCAGCTCCCCTACCCAGGGGGTCATGAACACTGAAGCTTTCTTT. Translating gives CASSPTQGVMNTEAFF.

By sample fraction, this clonotype is medium-sized. J is TRBJ1-2 and V is TRBV18, with D possibly TRBD1 on 5 matching bases. The CDR3 runs to 14 residues. The germline CDR1 and CDR2 sequences are KGHSH and LQKENI. V was cut by 3 bases and J by 4 bases, with 12 bases left in between. The CDR3 region is CASSPTAGGYGYTF. As DNA, the CDR3 is TGTGCCAGCTCACCGACTGCGGGGGGCTATGGCTACACCTTC.

Sample share makes this clonotype medium-sized (0.01 to 0.1%). This chain uses TRBV5-6 with TRBJ2-7; a weak D match, TRBD1 (5 bases). The CDR3 length is 15 residues. Germline V gene data show CDR1 as SGHDT and CDR2 as YYEEEE. V lost 1 base to trimming and J lost 0 bases, with 11 bases between them. The CDR3, as DNA: TGTGCCAGCAGCTTGAGGGGATATGGCTCCTACGAGCAGTACTTC. It is translated as CASSLRGYGSYEQYF.

By frequency in the sample, this clonotype is medium-sized. The J gene is TRBJ2-1, the V gene TRBV12-3 or TRBV12-4; 12 nucleotides align to TRBD2. The trim removed 6 bases at V and 5 bases at J, leaving 8 bases unmatched. This CDR3 comprises 16 residues. CDR3 DNA sequence: TGTGCCAGCAGCCTAGGACTAGCGGGATTCAACAATGAGCAGTTCTTC. This sequence encodes CASSLGLAGFNNEQFF.

Only a few counts were recorded for this clonotype. J is TRBJ2-7 and V is TRBV5-1; D remains ambiguous. Germline CDR1 and CDR2: SGHRS and YFSETQ. Between the trimmed V and J ends, which lost 2 bases and 0 bases, there was a span of 12 bases. The length of the CDR3 is 15 residues. The CDR3 nucleotides read TGCGCCAGCAGCTTTCGTGGGCCCAGCTCCTACGAGCAGTACTTC. It is translated as CASSFRGPSSYEQYF.

This clonotype is medium-sized (0.01 to 0.1%). At one end, the junction sequence differs from germline, possibly due to a read error. The chain joins TRBV7-9 to TRBJ2-2, with D unclear. The CDR3 spans 14 residues. CDR1 SEHNR and CDR2 FQNEAQ come from the germline V gene (reference sequence). The CDR3 DNA is TGTGCCAGCAGCGTCGGATCGAAAACCGGGGAGCTGTTTTTT. This translates into CASSVGSKTGELFF.

This clonotype appeared a few times. The rearrangement joins TRBV7-9 to TRBJ2-5; TRBD1 matches 8 bases. From germline, CDR1 is SEHNR and CDR2 FQNEAQ (reference sequence). The CDR3 has 15 amino acids. V was pared by 3 bases and J by 2 bases, with 5 bases of the junction left unmatched. The CDR3 protein is CASSFGTGRQETQYF. The CDR3 coding sequence is TGTGCCAGCAGCTTCGGGACAGGCAGACAAGAGACCCAGTACTTC.